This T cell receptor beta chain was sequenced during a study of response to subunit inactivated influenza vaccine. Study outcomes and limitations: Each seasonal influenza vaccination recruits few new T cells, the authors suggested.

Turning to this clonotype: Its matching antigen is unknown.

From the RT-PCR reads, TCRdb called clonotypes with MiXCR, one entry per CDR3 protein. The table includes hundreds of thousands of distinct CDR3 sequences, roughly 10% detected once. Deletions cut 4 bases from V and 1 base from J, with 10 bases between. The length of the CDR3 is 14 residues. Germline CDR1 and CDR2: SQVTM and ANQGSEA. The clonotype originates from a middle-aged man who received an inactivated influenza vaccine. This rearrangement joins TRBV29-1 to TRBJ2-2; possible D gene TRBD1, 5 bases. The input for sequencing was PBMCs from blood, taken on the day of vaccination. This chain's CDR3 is CSVALGLNTGELFF. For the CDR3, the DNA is TGCAGCGTTGCTCTGGGGCTGAACACCGGGGAGCTGTTTTTT.